The table lists the clone carrying this T cell receptor beta chain with a few counts. Antigen: not known. What was sequenced were expressed TCRB transcripts, since all of the isolated RNA had been reverse transcribed. This table comes from immunoSEQ multiplex PCR, and its TCRdb copy is limited to in-frame clones, with some not included. The sample has more than 300,000 clones, 10% to 15% seen once; the top ten hold around 0.01%. These data belong to a study of beta chain features in type 1 diabetes. Study context: Healthy donors and patients showed comparable age, gender and cell yields. Study-wide results and limits: Type 1 diabetes patients had VDJ junctions that carried fewer insertions and more deletions. HLA effects on TCRB rearrangement stayed unresolved here. The study found moderately but significantly shorter TCRB CDR3s in all four CD4+ subsets of Type 1 diabetes patients. Naive, central memory and Treg TCRB repertoires appeared more alike in patients than in healthy donors.

The sequencing sample was made of naive CD4+ T cells from blood. The sequence was obtained from a woman aged 18-29 years with type 1 diabetes.

The CDR3 protein is CASRTKIGGGTDTQYF. In DNA, the CDR3 is TGTGCCAGTAGAACGAAAATCGGGGGAGGCACAGATACGCAGTATTTT. V is TRBV19 and J is TRBJ2-3; possible D gene TRBD2, 6 bases. The CDR3 is 16 residues long. The V end lost 6 bases, the J end lost 1 base, and 17 bases lay between the germline ends. CDR1 is LNHDA, CDR2 SQIVND, per germline (reference sequence).